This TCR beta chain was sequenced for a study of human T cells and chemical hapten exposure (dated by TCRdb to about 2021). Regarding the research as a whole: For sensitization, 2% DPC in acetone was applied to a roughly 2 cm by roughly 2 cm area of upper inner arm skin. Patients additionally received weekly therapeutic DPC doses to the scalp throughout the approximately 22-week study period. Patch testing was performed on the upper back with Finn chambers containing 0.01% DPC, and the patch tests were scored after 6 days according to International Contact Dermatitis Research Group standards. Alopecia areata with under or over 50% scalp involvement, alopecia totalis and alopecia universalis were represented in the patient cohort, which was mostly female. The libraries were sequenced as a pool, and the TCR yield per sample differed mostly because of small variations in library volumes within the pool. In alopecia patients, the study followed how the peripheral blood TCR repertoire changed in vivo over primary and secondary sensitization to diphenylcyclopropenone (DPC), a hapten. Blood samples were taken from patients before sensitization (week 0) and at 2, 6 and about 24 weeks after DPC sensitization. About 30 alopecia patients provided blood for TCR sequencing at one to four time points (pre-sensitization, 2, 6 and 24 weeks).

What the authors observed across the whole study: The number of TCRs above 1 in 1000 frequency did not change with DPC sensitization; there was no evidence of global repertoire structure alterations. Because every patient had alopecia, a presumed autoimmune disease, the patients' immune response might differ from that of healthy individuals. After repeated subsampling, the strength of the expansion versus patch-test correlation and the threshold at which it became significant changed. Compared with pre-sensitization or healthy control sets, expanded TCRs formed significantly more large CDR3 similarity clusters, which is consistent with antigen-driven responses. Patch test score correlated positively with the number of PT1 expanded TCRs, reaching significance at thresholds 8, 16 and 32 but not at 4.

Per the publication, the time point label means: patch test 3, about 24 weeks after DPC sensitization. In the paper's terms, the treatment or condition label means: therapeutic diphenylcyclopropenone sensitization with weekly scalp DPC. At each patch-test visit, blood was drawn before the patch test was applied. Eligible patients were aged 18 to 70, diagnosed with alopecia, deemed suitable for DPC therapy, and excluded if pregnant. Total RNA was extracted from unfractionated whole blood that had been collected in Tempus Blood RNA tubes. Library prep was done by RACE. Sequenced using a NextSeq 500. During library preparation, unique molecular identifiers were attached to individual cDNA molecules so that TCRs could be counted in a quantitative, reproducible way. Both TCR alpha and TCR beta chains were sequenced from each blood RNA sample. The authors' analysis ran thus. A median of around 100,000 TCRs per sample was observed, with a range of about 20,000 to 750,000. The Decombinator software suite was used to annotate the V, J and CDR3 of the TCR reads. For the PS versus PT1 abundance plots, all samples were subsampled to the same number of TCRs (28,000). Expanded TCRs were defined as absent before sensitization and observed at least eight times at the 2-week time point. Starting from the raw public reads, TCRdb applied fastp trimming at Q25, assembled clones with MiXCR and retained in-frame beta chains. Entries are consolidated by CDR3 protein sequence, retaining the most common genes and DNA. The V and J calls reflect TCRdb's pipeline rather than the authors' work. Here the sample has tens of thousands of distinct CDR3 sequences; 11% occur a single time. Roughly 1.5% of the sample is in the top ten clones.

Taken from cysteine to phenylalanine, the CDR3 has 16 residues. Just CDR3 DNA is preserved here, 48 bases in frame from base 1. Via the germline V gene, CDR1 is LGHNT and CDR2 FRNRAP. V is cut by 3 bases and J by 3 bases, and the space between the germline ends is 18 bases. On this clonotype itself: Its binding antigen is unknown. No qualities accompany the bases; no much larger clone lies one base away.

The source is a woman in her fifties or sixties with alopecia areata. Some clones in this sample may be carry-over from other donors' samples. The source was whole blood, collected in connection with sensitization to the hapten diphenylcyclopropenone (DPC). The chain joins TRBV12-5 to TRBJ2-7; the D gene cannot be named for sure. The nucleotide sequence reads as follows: TGTGCTAGTGGTTTCAGGACGGACGGAGCTAGCTACGAGCAGTACTTC. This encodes CASGFRTDGASYEQYF.